These 28 T cell receptor beta chains share one sample of origin, sequenced in a study of T cell responses to AZD1222 COVID-19 vaccine. Only in-frame clones appear in the TCRdb table, and some are missing; sequencing was by immunoSEQ multiplex PCR. The sample shows roughly 120,000 clones, around 82% of them seen only once. Specimen: peripheral blood, collected on day 0 of AZD1222 vaccination. Receptors were obtained from an adult in good health.

The gene calls are TRBV5-1 and TRBJ2-7, with 8 bases fitting TRBD1. This CDR3 is built from 16 residues. Germline assignment: CDR1 SGHRS and CDR2 YFSETQ. The V segment lost 6 bases and the J segment 7 bases; nucleotides outside the gene matches: 18. In DNA form, the CDR3 reads TGCGCCAGCACCAATCTCCAGGGGGCGGTCCCTGAAGAGCAGTACTTC. Its translation is CASTNLQGAVPEEQYF. Full variable domain (rest looked up from reference TRBV5-1 and TRBJ2-7): KAGVTQTPRYLIKTRGQQVTLSCSPISGHRSVSWYQQTPGQGLQFLFEYFSETQRNKGNFPGRFSGRQFSNSRSEMNVSTLELGDSALYLCASTNLQGAVPEEQYFGPGTRLTVT.

V is TRBV11-2 and J is TRBJ2-7; weak D call: TRBD1 (7 bases). Deletions cut 0 bases from V and 12 bases from J, with 12 bases between. Germline V lookup: CDR1 SGHAT, CDR2 FQNNGV. The CDR3 sequence is 12 residues long. Here the CDR3 DNA reads TGTGCCAGCAGCTTAGACGCGGGACAGCCGTACTTC. It translates to CASSLDAGQPYF.

This rearrangement joins TRBV7-3 to TRBJ1-2; 9 nucleotides align to TRBD1. CDR3 length: 15 amino acids. V lost 5 bases and J lost 8; bases outside the gene matches: 12. CDR1 and CDR2 (germline): SGHTA, FQGTGA. The CDR3 spells CASSREGQGREGYTF. The CDR3 nucleotides read TGTGCCAGCAGCCGAGAGGGACAGGGAAGAGAGGGCTACACCTTC. The full variable domain, rest sourced from reference TRBV7-3 and TRBJ1-2, is GAGVSQTPSNKVTEKGKYVELRCDPISGHTALYWYRQSLGQGPEFLIYFQGTGAADDSGLPNDRFFAVRPEGSVSTLKIQRTERGDSAVYLCASSREGQGREGYTFGSGTRLTVV.

V is TRBV9 and J is TRBJ2-1; D is ambiguous. The CDR3 covers 15 residues. Trimming cost V 0 bases and J 0 bases, with 7 bases left between them. Germline V gene data show CDR1 as SGDLS and CDR2 as YYNGEE. The CDR3 DNA is TGTGCCAGCAGCGTAGCTCCAAACTCCTACAATGAGCAGTTCTTC. It codes for CASSVAPNSYNEQFF.

The chain has TRBV14 and TRBJ2-2; 8 nucleotides line up with TRBD1. Germline CDR1 SGHDN, CDR2 FVKESK. The CDR3 spans 15 residues. The V and J ends lost 5 bases and 4 bases, in that order; junction bases with no gene match: 6. The CDR3 region has the DNA TGTGCCAGCAGCGCAGGGGGCGGTCGCACCGGGGAGCTGTTTTTT. It specifies CASSAGGGRTGELFF.

This chain links TRBV5-1 with TRBJ2-2; weak D call: TRBD2 (5 bases). This CDR3 contains 15 residues. Germline-derived CDR1 and CDR2 are SGHRS and YFSETQ. Trimming removed 4 bases from V and 6 bases from J, with 16 bases in between. The DNA of the CDR3 is TGCGCCAGCAGCCTCCAGGCCGGGGTATCCGGGGAGCTGTTTTTT. Amino acids: CASSLQAGVSGELFF.

This chain connects TRBV6-5 to TRBJ2-2; D gene ambiguous. The V end was cut by 8 bases, the J end by 7 bases, with 11 bases between. Germline CDR1 reads MNHEY; CDR2 reads SVGAGI. This CDR3 comprises 12 residues. CDR3 DNA sequence: TGTGCCAGCTTTGGGTTGGGCGGGGAGCTGTTTTTT. Translating it yields CASFGLGGELFF.

The genes are TRBV7-6 and TRBJ2-7; maybe TRBD1 (6 bases). V dropped 1 base and J dropped 6 bases, with 10 bases sitting between them. There are 13 residues in the CDR3. Germline CDR1 is SGHVS and CDR2 is FNYEAQ. CDR3: CASSLGGLGEQYF. The CDR3, as DNA: TGTGCCAGCAGCTTAGGGGGGCTTGGCGAGCAGTACTTC. Complete variable domain (other parts from reference TRBV7-6 and TRBJ2-7): GAGVSQSPRYKVTKRGQDVALRCDPISGHVSLYWYRQALGQGPEFLTYFNYEAQQDKSGLPNDRFSAERPEGSISTLTIQRTEQRDSAMYRCASSLGGLGEQYFGPGTRLTVT.

The CDR3 coding sequence is TGTGCCAGTAGTCCCAAGCGAAGGACAGGGGCCACCTACGAGCAGTACTTC. Translation: CASSPKRRTGATYEQYF. The rearrangement joins TRBV19 to TRBJ2-7; 9 nucleotides match TRBD1. Germline CDR1 LNHDA, CDR2 SQIVND (reference sequence). This CDR3 contains 17 residues. The V segment lost 5 bases and the J segment 2 bases; nucleotides outside the gene matches: 13.

This rearrangement joins TRBV24-1 to TRBJ2-7; 7 bases are a match to TRBD1. The V gene's germline CDR1 is KGHDR and CDR2 SFDVKD. V was clipped by 3 bases and J by 3 bases; unmatched bases: 10. This CDR3 is 16 amino acids long. CDR3 in DNA: TGTGCCACCAGTGATCCCCCGACAGGGCTTTGCTACGAGCAGTACTTC. Its translation is CATSDPPTGLCYEQYF.

The chain uses TRBV5-6 and TRBJ1-4, with a weak D call TRBD1 (5 bases). The V gene's germline CDR1 is SGHDT and CDR2 YYEEEE. The V gene lost 4 bases and the J gene lost 5 bases, with 24 bases spanning the gap. This CDR3 has 18 amino acids. The DNA of the CDR3 is TGTGCCAGCAGCGCTAACCGACTTGGGGCCAGGGTAAATGAAAAACTGTTTTTT. Translating it yields CASSANRLGARVNEKLFF.

The V call is TRBV7-9, the J call TRBJ2-7; D is possibly TRBD1 or TRBD2 (5 bases each). The CDR3 loop spans 14 amino acids. Per germline, CDR1 SEHNR and CDR2 FQNEAQ (reference sequence). The V gene lost 5 bases and the J gene lost 2 bases, with 13 bases spanning the gap. The CDR3 sequence is CASSPVGPTYEQYF. The DNA for the CDR3 is TGTGCCAGCAGCCCGGTGGGACCTACCTACGAGCAGTACTTC.

This clone was found many times. This sequence joins TRBV4-3 and TRBJ1-6; D remains unclear. The CDR3 is 16 residues long. Trimming removed 0 bases from V and 9 bases from J, with 15 bases in between. Germline-derived CDR1 and CDR2 are LGHNA and YSLEER. CDR3 nucleotides: TGCGCCAGCAGCCAAGAATTACCCGGAGTAGGTTCACCCCTCCACTTT. This sequence encodes CASSQELPGVGSPLHF.

The chain recombines TRBV27 with TRBJ2-7; tentatively, D is TRBD1 (7 bases). V was clipped by 0 bases and J by 6 bases, with 24 bases between them. The CDR3 length is 18 residues. Germline CDR1 is MNHEY and CDR2 is SMNVEV (reference sequence). In DNA, the CDR3 is TGTGCCAGCAGTTTATCCGGTCGGTGGCGGGACAGTTTCGTCGAGCAGTACTTC. Protein product: CASSLSGRWRDSFVEQYF.

V usage is TRBV15 and J usage is TRBJ1-5; D gene ambiguous. The CDR3 contains 16 residues. V was pared by 5 bases and J by 2 bases, with 16 bases between. Germline lookup yields CDR1 LNHNV and CDR2 YYDKDF (reference sequence). CDR3 sequence reads: CATSSTTESGNQPQHF. The CDR3 nucleotides read TGTGCCACCAGCTCTACGACTGAGTCAGGCAATCAGCCCCAGCATTTT.

V is TRBV5-1 and J is TRBJ2-5; no clear D. V lost 4 bases and J lost 2, with 3 bases in between. The germline V gene has CDR1 SGHRS and CDR2 YFSETQ. The CDR3 contains 11 residues. CDR3 sequence reads: CASSNQETQYF. CDR3 nucleotide sequence: TGCGCCAGCAGCAATCAAGAGACCCAGTACTTC.

This clone appeared a single time. The chain uses TRBV9 and TRBJ1-3; unclear D gene. The germline gives CDR1 SGDLS, CDR2 YYNGEE. The CDR3 contains 15 residues. Trimming removed 0 bases at V and 7 bases at J, with 14 bases between. For the CDR3, the DNA is TGTGCCAGCAGCGTAGGTCAGTCGGGTGGGAACACCATATATTTT. It yields the protein CASSVGQSGGNTIYF.

The genes are TRBV6-6 and TRBJ2-3; TRBD2 aligns across 9 bases. The CDR3 length is 15 residues. V was pared by 2 bases and J by 4 bases, with 4 bases of the junction left unmatched. Germline lookup yields CDR1 MNHNY and CDR2 SVGAGI (reference sequence). This CDR3 reads CASSYQRGEADTQYF. CDR3 in DNA: TGTGCCAGCAGTTACCAGCGGGGGGAAGCAGATACGCAGTATTTT.

The chain has TRBV19 and TRBJ1-1; D is unresolved. CDR3 length: 14 residues. With 4 bases removed from V and 3 bases from J, the gap between germline ends came to 12 bases. Germline V gene sequence: CDR1 LNHDA, CDR2 SQIVND (reference sequence). The CDR3 reads CASSKGSPYTEAFF. The DNA for the CDR3 is TGTGCCAGTAGTAAGGGCAGCCCATACACTGAAGCTTTCTTT.

The chain couples TRBV10-3 to TRBJ1-2; TRBD1 agrees at 9 bases. CDR3 size: 14 residues. With V trimmed by 4 bases and J by 7 bases, 7 bases remained unmatched. In germline, CDR1 is ENHRY, CDR2 SYGVKD. This CDR3 is CAISGQQGARGYTF. For the CDR3, the DNA is TGTGCCATCAGTGGTCAACAGGGGGCGCGTGGCTACACCTTC.

This clone appeared a few times. The chain combines TRBV12-3 or TRBV12-4 with TRBJ2-7; no clear D. This CDR3 comprises 11 residues. Trimming cost V 0 bases and J 5 bases, with 2 bases left between them. In DNA form, the CDR3 reads TGTGCCAGCAGTTTAGCCCACGAGCAGTACTTC. Translated, it gives CASSLAHEQYF.

V and J are TRBV15 and TRBJ2-3; D is tentatively TRBD1 or TRBD2 (5 bases each). Germline CDR1 reads LNHNV; CDR2 reads YYDKDF (reference sequence). The ends were cut back, 1 base at V and 4 bases at J, with 9 bases in the middle. The CDR3 has 14 amino acids. DNA for the CDR3: TGTGCCACCAGCAGAGGGGACCAGTCAGATACGCAGTATTTT. Protein sequence: CATSRGDQSDTQYF.

The rearrangement joins TRBV3-1 (or the pseudogene TRBV3-2) to TRBJ2-5; 8 bases match TRBD1. J lost 5 bases, V lost 1 base, and 12 bases had no gene match. CDR3 length equals 17 residues. The germline gives CDR1 LGHDT, CDR2 YNNKEL (reference sequence). CDR3 coding DNA: TGTGCCAGCAGCCAAGTTCCGGGGACAGGCCTTACGGAGACCCAGTACTTC. Protein: CASSQVPGTGLTETQYF.

The J gene is TRBJ2-5, the V gene TRBV11-3, with D perhaps TRBD2 (6 bases). The length of the CDR3 is 13 residues. Germline V gene sequence: CDR1 SGHNT, CDR2 YENEEA. V lost 7 bases to trimming and J lost 5 bases, with 14 bases between them. The CDR3 region is CASTLGGVETQYF. The DNA of the CDR3 is TGTGCCAGCACCCTCGGCGGGGTGGAGACCCAGTACTTC.

The rearrangement links TRBV6-2 or TRBV6-3 to TRBJ1-2; no firm D call. Germline-derived CDR1 and CDR2 are MNHEY and SVGEGT. V lost 2 bases and J lost 8, with 6 bases in between. The CDR3 covers 11 residues. CDR3 loop: CASSYGRGYTF. The CDR3, as DNA: TGTGCCAGCAGTTACGGCCGGGGCTACACCTTC.

V and J are TRBV9 and TRBJ1-6; D is unclear. The CDR3 is 15 amino acids. Trimming took 4 bases from V and 0 from J, leaving 8 bases between them. Per germline, CDR1 SGDLS and CDR2 YYNGEE. The CDR3 nucleotides read TGTGCCAGCAGCATCCACACCTCCTATAATTCACCCCTCCACTTT. This encodes CASSIHTSYNSPLHF.

The rearrangement links TRBV19 to TRBJ1-1, with D uncertain. The CDR3 covers 14 residues. Germline V gives CDR1 LNHDA, CDR2 SQIVND (reference sequence). V was trimmed by 5 bases and J by 3 bases, leaving 13 bases between them. DNA for the CDR3: TGTGCCAGTAGTCTCGTTCTTGGGGACACTGAAGCTTTCTTT. Its translation: CASSLVLGDTEAFF.

The rearrangement uses TRBV7-9 and TRBJ1-4; TRBD1 matches at 9 bases. V trimming: 6 bases; J trimming: 7 bases; junction bases outside the gene matches: 6. The CDR3 spans 14 residues. Germline loops: CDR1 SEHNR, CDR2 FQNEAQ (reference sequence). This CDR3 reads CASRIGTGSEKLFF. The CDR3 bases are TGTGCCAGCAGGATCGGGACAGGGTCTGAAAAACTGTTTTTT. Variable domain in full (rest from reference TRBV7-9 and TRBJ1-4): DTGVSQNPRHKITKRGQNVTFRCDPISEHNRLYWYRQTLGQGPEFLTYFQNEAQLEKSRLLSDRFSAERPKGSFSTLEIQRTEQGDSAMYLCASRIGTGSEKLFFGSGTQLSVL.